Each of the 10 T cell receptor beta chains below was sequenced from the same sample in a study of T cells in Graves' hyperthyroidism and ophthalmopathy. RNA transcripts served as the template for amplifying TCR beta CDR3 regions. Researchers ran a first-round RT-PCR on the TCR CDR3 using the HTBI primer set. In TCRdb, the multiplex PCR reads were re-called with MiXCR into one record per CDR3 protein. Of approximately 640,000 distinct CDR3 sequences detected, nearly 45% appear once; the ten largest clones hold approximately 6.8%. Specimen: peripheral blood or thyroid tissue (not recorded which). Receptors originate from an adult man with Graves' disease, either hyperthyroidism or ophthalmopathy (not recorded which).

The rearrangement uses TRBV11-1 and TRBJ1-1, with a weak D call TRBD1 (6 bases). The CDR3 consists of 15 residues. Trimming stripped 3 bases from V and 1 base from J, with 12 bases between. Germline CDR1 SGHAT, CDR2 FQDESV (reference sequence). The CDR3 DNA sequence: TGTGCCAGCAGCTTTCGACAGGCAGCGAACACTGAAGCTTTCTTT. It yields the protein CASSFRQAANTEAFF. The full variable domain, rest sourced from reference TRBV11-1 and TRBJ1-1, is EAEVAQSPRYKITEKSQAVAFWCDPISGHATLYWYRQILGQGPELLVQFQDESVVDDSQLPKDRFSAERLKGVDSTLKIQPAELGDSAMYLCASSFRQAANTEAFFGQGTRLTVV.

A word on this clonotype: Mismatch with germline at one junction end may stem from a read error. V usage is TRBV2 and J usage is TRBJ1-2, with 8 bases identical to TRBD1. Germline V gene lookup returns CDR1 SNHLY and CDR2 FYNNEI. The length of the CDR3 is 12 residues. CDR3 protein: CASRDRGGGYTF. CDR3 DNA: TGTGCCAGCCGTGACAGGGGTGGAGGCTACACCTTC.

As regards this clonotype: Sequence at one end of the junction differs from germline and may be a read error. This chain links TRBV7-7 with TRBJ2-7; no reliable D call. This CDR3 has 11 residues. Germline CDR1 and CDR2: SSHAT and FNYEAQ (reference sequence). The CDR3 nucleotides are TGTGCTAGCACCCGGGTGGGAGAGCAGTACTTC. It specifies CASTRVGEQYF.

The chain has TRBV5-1 and TRBJ1-4; 7 bases line up with TRBD1. This CDR3 comprises 14 residues. Per the germline V gene, CDR1 is SGHRS and CDR2 is YFSETQ. The V gene end was trimmed by 4 bases and the J gene end by 8 bases; junction bases not matched to a gene: 8. This CDR3 reads CASSLGQRGEKLFF. As DNA, the CDR3 is TGCGCCAGCAGCCTGGGACAGAGAGGAGAAAAACTGTTTTTT. The full variable domain, rest sourced from reference TRBV5-1 and TRBJ1-4, is KAGVTQTPRYLIKTRGQQVTLSCSPISGHRSVSWYQQTPGQGLQFLFEYFSETQRNKGNFPGRFSGRQFSNSRSEMNVSTLELGDSALYLCASSLGQRGEKLFFGSGTQLSVL.

This clonotype was observed at least ten times. V gene TRBV12-3 or TRBV12-4 combines with J gene TRBJ1-2, with D unresolved. This CDR3 is 13 amino acids long. V was trimmed by 3 bases and J by 4 bases, leaving 9 bases between them. Here the CDR3 reads CASSFHAIYGYTF. Here the CDR3 DNA reads TGTGCCAGCAGTTTTCATGCAATCTATGGCTACACCTTC.

The V gene is TRBV19, the J gene TRBJ1-5; 10 bases are a match to TRBD1. The germline V gene encodes CDR1 LNHDA and CDR2 SQIVND (reference sequence). Trimming cost V 4 bases and J 2 bases; bases outside gene matches: 5. This CDR3 is built from 16 residues. CDR3 in DNA: TGTGCCAGTAGTACGGGGACAGGGGAGGGCAATCAGCCCCAGCATTTT. Its protein product is CASSTGTGEGNQPQHF.

As regards this clonotype: A junction end diverges from the germline sequence, so it may reflect a read error. V and J are TRBV7-6 and TRBJ2-7; 7 nucleotides agree with TRBD2. CDR1 is SGHVS, CDR2 FNYEAQ, per germline. This CDR3 is 15 amino acids long. CDR3 sequence (DNA): TGTGCCAGCAGCGTAGCGCGGGGGTACTTCGACGAGCAGTACTTC. It is translated as CASSVARGYFDEQYF.

The chain uses TRBV11-2 and TRBJ1-1; 11 bases fit TRBD1. The CDR3 has 16 amino acids. The V gene end was trimmed by 4 bases and the J gene end by 1 base; junction bases not matched to a gene: 5. Germline lookup yields CDR1 SGHAT and CDR2 FQNNGV. CDR3 protein: CASSSGQGAGNTEAFF. The CDR3 region has the DNA TGTGCCAGCAGCTCCGGACAGGGGGCGGGGAACACTGAAGCTTTCTTT.

This clonotype occurred a few times. The J gene is TRBJ1-5, the V gene TRBV20-1; maybe TRBD1 (6 bases). Germline V gives CDR1 DFQATT, CDR2 SNEGSKA (reference sequence). V was cut by 5 bases and J by 1 base, with 12 bases left in between. This CDR3 has 14 residues. CDR3: CSAYTGWSNQPQHF. In DNA, the CDR3 is TGCAGTGCTTACACAGGGTGGAGCAATCAGCCCCAGCATTTT.

There are many counts of this clonotype. This sequence joins TRBV29-1 and TRBJ1-2; D might be TRBD1 (6 bases). The germline gives CDR1 SQVTM, CDR2 ANQGSEA. The germline V and J ends were trimmed by 3 bases and 2 bases, with 10 bases remaining between them. The CDR3 covers 13 residues. The CDR3 DNA follows: TGCAGCGTTGACCCGGGGGCAAACTATGGCTACACCTTC. Translated, it gives CSVDPGANYGYTF.